This is a list of T cell receptor beta chains from one sample in a study of blood T cell repertoires in COVID-19. Data came from immunoSEQ multiplex PCR; TCRdb stores just in-frame clones and leaves some out. The table has some 170,000 clones, around 80% seen once; the top ten hold almost 8.5%. Sequenced material: peripheral blood. The receptors here all came from a woman aged 70-85 years with acute or convalescent COVID-19. CDR3s include the opening cysteine and the closing phenylalanine or tryptophan. D genes are given only for firm matches. Rows give clone size only sometimes, using once, few, many, or a class for an expanded clone.

j_call clone_size d_call v_call cdr3_aa cdr3_nt
TRBJ2-1 - - TRBV29-1 CSVAPSSYNEQFF TGCAGCGTTGCCCCGAGCTCCTACAATGAGCAGTTCTTC
TRBJ2-7 - - TRBV10-3 CAISDRQAYEQYF TGTGCCATCAGTGACAGACAAGCCTACGAGCAGTACTTC
TRBJ1-1 - - TRBV6-5 CASSYSWGQAFF TGTGCCAGCAGTTACTCTTGGGGCCAAGCTTTCTTT
TRBJ2-2 - - TRBV24-1 CATSEDLAGELFF TGTGCCACCAGTGAGGACTTAGCGGGGGAGCTGTTTTTT
TRBJ1-3 - - TRBV30 CAWRAYQKYTTEAGNTIYF TGTGCCTGGAGGGCCTACCAAAAATATACAACAGAAGCAGGAAACACCATATATTTT
TRBJ2-5 - - TRBV6-1 CASSETRSFQETQYF TGTGCCAGCAGTGAAACTCGTTCATTCCAAGAGACCCAGTACTTC
TRBJ1-4 - - TRBV3-1/TRBV3-2 CASSQVSGSDEKLFF TGTGCCAGCAGCCAAGTTTCGGGAAGTGATGAAAAACTGTTTTTT
TRBJ1-2 - - TRBV10-3 CAISALGGKSYGYTF TGTGCCATCAGTGCGCTGGGGGGGAAGAGCTATGGCTACACCTTC
TRBJ2-3 - - TRBV11-2 CASSPIGGGGDTQYF TGTGCCAGCAGCCCTATCGGCGGTGGTGGAGATACGCAGTATTTT
TRBJ1-2 few TRBD1 TRBV11-2 CASSLDVGGFGGYTF TGTGCCAGCAGCTTAGATGTAGGGGGCTTCGGTGGCTACACCTTC
TRBJ2-1 - TRBD1 TRBV10-3 CAISAPDRGNHYNEQFF TGTGCCATCAGTGCCCCGGACAGGGGGAACCACTACAATGAGCAGTTCTTC
TRBJ1-1 - TRBD1 TRBV5-6 CASSGTGLIAEAFF TGTGCCAGCAGCGGGACAGGTCTAATCGCTGAAGCTTTCTTT
TRBJ1-2 - TRBD1 TRBV6-5 CASSYSGQGNYGYTF TGTGCCAGCAGTTACTCGGGACAGGGCAACTATGGCTACACCTTC
TRBJ2-1 - TRBD1 TRBV7-9 CASSSRTGRDEQFF TGTGCCAGCAGCTCCCGGACAGGAAGGGATGAGCAGTTCTTC
TRBJ2-5 - - TRBV5-1 CASSLLRGSQETQYF TGCGCCAGCAGCTTGCTCAGGGGATCACAAGAGACCCAGTACTTC
TRBJ1-5 once - TRBV5-6 CASSLHPQGPNQPQHF TGTGCCAGCAGCTTGCATCCACAGGGACCCAATCAGCCCCAGCATTTT
TRBJ1-5 - - TRBV5-5 CASSLGQLDQPQHF TGTGCCAGCAGCTTGGGACAGCTGGATCAGCCCCAGCATTTT
TRBJ1-6 - - TRBV5-6 CASSFGAGKNNSPLHF TGTGCCAGCAGCTTTGGTGCAGGGAAAAATAATTCACCCCTCCACTTT
TRBJ2-7 - TRBD2 TRBV2 CASSAWTSGSSYEQYF TGTGCCAGCAGTGCCTGGACTAGCGGGAGCTCCTACGAGCAGTACTTC
TRBJ2-7 - - TRBV5-6 CASSLMGTFQSYEQYF TGTGCCAGCAGCTTGATGGGGACTTTTCAATCCTACGAGCAGTACTTC
TRBJ2-3 - TRBD2 TRBV12-5 CASGLTSGSADTQYF TGTGCTAGTGGTTTGACTAGCGGGAGCGCAGATACGCAGTATTTT
TRBJ2-1 - - TRBV3-1/TRBV3-2 CASSQGRGWRGAYNEQFF TGTGCCAGCAGCCAAGGGCGAGGTTGGCGCGGGGCCTACAATGAGCAGTTCTTC
TRBJ1-2 - - TRBV12-2 CASRLDSGQGADYGYTF TGTGCAAGTCGCTTAGACTCGGGACAGGGGGCGGACTATGGCTACACCTTC
TRBJ1-1 - TRBD1 TRBV10-2 CASSAGTGDSSFF TGCGCCAGCAGTGCCGGGACAGGGGATTCCTCTTTCTTT
TRBJ2-2 - - TRBV29-1 CSVVLWLTGDTGELFF TGCAGCGTTGTCCTGTGGTTGACAGGTGACACCGGGGAGCTGTTTTTT
TRBJ2-7 - TRBD1 TRBV29-1 CSVGKNTGQLHEQYF TGCAGCGTGGGAAAAAACACGGGACAGCTCCACGAGCAGTACTTC
TRBJ1-2 - - TRBV20-1 CSARWQNGYTF TGCAGTGCTAGGTGGCAGAATGGCTACACCTTC
TRBJ1-2 - - TRBV29-1 CSVAGGNGYGYTF TGCAGCGTTGCGGGGGGGAATGGTTATGGCTACACCTTC
TRBJ2-2 few - TRBV5-1 CASSLEGQGPSVLFF TGCGCCAGCAGCTTGGAGGGGCAGGGGCCTAGTGTGCTGTTTTTT
TRBJ2-1 - TRBD2 TRBV2 CASALAAYNEQFF TGTGCCAGCGCGCTAGCGGCCTACAATGAGCAGTTCTTC
TRBJ2-7 medium-sized TRBD1 TRBV30 CAWSVGQGAYEQYF TGTGCCTGGAGTGTAGGCCAGGGGGCCTACGAGCAGTACTTC
TRBJ1-1 - - TRBV5-5 CASSLGRQATTLNTEAFF TGTGCCAGCAGCTTGGGGCGACAGGCAACGACGTTGAACACTGAAGCTTTCTTT
TRBJ1-1 - TRBD1 TRBV7-2 CASRSGTGVGREAFF TGTGCCAGCAGGTCGGGAACAGGGGTAGGACGAGAAGCTTTCTTT
TRBJ1-5 - - TRBV19 CASSLDLRGSNQPQHF TGTGCCAGTAGTCTAGATTTAAGGGGCAGCAATCAGCCCCAGCATTTT
TRBJ1-1 - - TRBV7-9 CASSSERVTEAFF TGTGCCAGCAGCTCCGAGAGGGTGACTGAAGCTTTCTTT
TRBJ2-1 - TRBD2 TRBV18 CASSPSVRTSGGNEQFF TGTGCCAGCTCACCGTCGGTAAGAACTAGCGGGGGAAATGAGCAGTTCTTC
TRBJ2-3 - TRBD1 TRBV25-1 CASSGPGQGSDTQYF TGTGCCAGCAGTGGCCCGGGACAGGGGTCAGATACGCAGTATTTT
TRBJ2-2 - - TRBV10-2 CASSDPHSELNTGELFF TGCGCCAGCAGTGACCCTCATAGCGAACTAAACACCGGGGAGCTGTTTTTT
TRBJ2-7 - TRBD2 TRBV10-3 CAIGRDGYEQYF TGTGCCATCGGGAGGGACGGGTACGAGCAGTACTTC
TRBJ2-5 - - TRBV2 CASSELQGQETQYF TGTGCCAGCAGTGAACTTCAGGGGCAAGAGACCCAGTACTTC
TRBJ2-3 - - TRBV6-2/TRBV6-3 CASSYETDTQYF TGTGCCAGCAGTTACGAGACAGATACGCAGTATTTT
TRBJ2-1 - - TRBV5-5 CASSLGGVNYNEQFF TGTGCCAGCAGCTTGGGCGGGGTAAACTACAATGAGCAGTTCTTC
TRBJ2-2 - - TRBV9 CASSVTGVGELFF TGTGCCAGCAGCGTAACCGGGGTCGGGGAGCTGTTTTTT
TRBJ1-6 - - TRBV10-3 CAISTGQNSPLHF TGTGCCATCAGTACAGGGCAGAATTCACCCCTCCACTTT
TRBJ2-1 - TRBD2 TRBV7-2 CASSGRGGLLRNEQFF TGTGCCAGCAGCGGCCGGGGGGGCCTCCTAAGGAATGAGCAGTTCTTC
TRBJ1-5 - - TRBV28 CASSSTGGGYSNQPQHF TGTGCCAGCAGTAGTACCGGGGGGGGGTATAGCAATCAGCCCCAGCATTTT
TRBJ2-3 - TRBD2 TRBV2 CASSELGLAGGPDTQYF TGTGCCAGCAGTGAATTGGGACTAGCGGGAGGTCCAGATACGCAGTATTTT